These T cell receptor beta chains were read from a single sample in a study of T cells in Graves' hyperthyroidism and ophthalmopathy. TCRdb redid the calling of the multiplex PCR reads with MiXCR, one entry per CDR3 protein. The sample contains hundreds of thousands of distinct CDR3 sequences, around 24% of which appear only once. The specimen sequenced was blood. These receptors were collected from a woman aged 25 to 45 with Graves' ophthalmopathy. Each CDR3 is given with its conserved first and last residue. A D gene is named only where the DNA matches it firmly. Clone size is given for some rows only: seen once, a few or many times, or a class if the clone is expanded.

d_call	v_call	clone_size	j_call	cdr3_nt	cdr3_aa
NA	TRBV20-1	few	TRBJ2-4	TGCAGTGCTAGAGCATCCCTAGCCAAAAACATTCAGTACTTC	CSARASLAKNIQYF
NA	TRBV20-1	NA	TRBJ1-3	TGCAGTGCTAGAGAGATAGGGAGGGGAAACACCATATATTTT	CSAREIGRGNTIYF
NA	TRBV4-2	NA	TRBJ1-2	TGTGCCAGCAGCCAAGTAAACAGGGACCTCTATGGCTACACCTTC	CASSQVNRDLYGYTF
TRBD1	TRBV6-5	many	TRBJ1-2	TGTGCCAGCAGTTACAAGGACAGGGAAAACACCTTC	CASSYKDRENTF
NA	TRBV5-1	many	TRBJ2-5	TGCGCCAGCAGCTTCTTGGGGGACCAAGAGACCCAGTACTTC	CASSFLGDQETQYF
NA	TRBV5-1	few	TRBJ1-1	TGCGCCAGCAGCTTGGTGAGAGGGGAGGGCACTGAAGCTTTCTTT	CASSLVRGEGTEAFF
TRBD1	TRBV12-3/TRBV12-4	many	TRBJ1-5	TGTGCCAGCAGTGCACAGGGGAGTCAGCCCCAGCATTTT	CASSAQGSQPQHF
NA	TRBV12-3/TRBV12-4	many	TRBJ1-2	TGTGCCAGCGAGCGGGGGGACTATGGCTACACCTTC	CASERGDYGYTF
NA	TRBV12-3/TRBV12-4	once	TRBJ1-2	TGTGCCAGCAGTGACGACAGACGGTCCTATGGCTACACCTTC	CASSDDRRSYGYTF
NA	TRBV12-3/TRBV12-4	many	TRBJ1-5	TGTGCCAGCAGTTTAGGGTTTTTTAGCAATCAGCCCCAGCATTTT	CASSLGFFSNQPQHF
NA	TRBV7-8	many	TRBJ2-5	TGTGCCAGCAGCTTGATTTCGAGAAGGGAGACCCAGTACTTC	CASSLISRRETQYF
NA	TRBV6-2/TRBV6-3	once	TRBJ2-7	TGTGCCAGCAGTTACGCTGGGACTTACGAGCAGTACTTC	CASSYAGTYEQYF
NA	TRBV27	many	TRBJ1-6	TGTGCCAGCAGTCGACAGGACAGCTCCTATAATTCACCCCTCCACTTT	CASSRQDSSYNSPLHF
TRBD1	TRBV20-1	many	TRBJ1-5	TGCAGTGCTAGACCCCCGACAGGGACGAATCAGCCCCAGCATTTT	CSARPPTGTNQPQHF
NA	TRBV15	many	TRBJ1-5	TGTGCCACCAGCCTTTCGAGCAATCAGCCCCAGCATTTT	CATSLSSNQPQHF